Included here is one T cell receptor (beta chain) sequence, with context. Its cognate antigen is unknown. These data belong to a study of glioma-infiltrating T cells. The CDR3 is 14 residues long. Germline-derived CDR1 and CDR2 are SEHNR and FQNEAQ (reference sequence). The ends were cut back, 1 base at V and 6 bases at J, with 12 bases in the middle. Study-wide results and limits: Tissue and blood shared very few CDR3 sequences. Gliomas, especially low-grade, showed above-expected tissue-blood divergence; non-neoplastic patients showed below.

The iRepertoire nested amplicon-rescue multiplex PCR amplified TCR alpha and beta CDR3s from RNA. Input was roughly 85-400 ng of tissue mRNA or PBMC total RNA. One entry per CDR3 protein, called by TCRdb with MiXCR from the multiplex PCR reads. The sample contains about 140,000 distinct CDR3 sequences, 35% to 50% of which appear only once. The receptor comes from a human donor with low-grade glioma or glioblastoma, undergoing nonglioma brain surgery, or in good health (not recorded which). The gene calls are TRBV7-9 and TRBJ1-1; D gene unclear. What was sequenced was glioma tissue, nonneoplastic brain tissue, or PBMCs (not recorded which). This CDR3 is CASSLERFFPEAFF. The CDR3 region has the DNA TGTGCCAGCAGCTTAGAGAGGTTCTTCCCTGAAGCTTTCTTT. Full variable domain (rest looked up from reference TRBV7-9 and TRBJ1-1): DTGVSQNPRHKITKRGQNVTFRCDPISEHNRLYWYRQTLGQGPEFLTYFQNEAQLEKSRLLSDRFSAERPKGSFSTLEIQRTEQGDSAMYLCASSLERFFPEAFFGQGTRLTVV.